The rows below give T cell receptor beta chains drawn from one sample of a study of monozygotic twins with inflammatory bowel disease. From the 5' RACE reads, TCRdb lists one entry per CDR3 protein and no DNA. Across approximately 200,000 distinct CDR3 sequences, the top ten clones capture roughly 8% of the sample. The specimen was blood. The receptors come from a human donor with ulcerative colitis or Crohn's disease, or a healthy co-twin of an affected twin (not recorded which). Both conserved end residues are part of each CDR3. Fields, in order: V gene, J gene, CDR3 protein.

>TRBV5-1|TRBJ2-5
CASSPGLAETQYF
>TRBV10-3|TRBJ2-1
CAIGGTGANEQFF
>TRBV5-8|TRBJ1-1
CASSLDLTEAFF
>TRBV7-2|TRBJ2-1
CASSLAGGGTYNEQFF
>TRBV11-2|TRBJ1-6
CASSLGLRSPLHF
>TRBV20-1|TRBJ1-5
CSARDVDQPQHF
>TRBV2|TRBJ2-5
CASSVSGLGSQYF
>TRBV7-3|TRBJ2-4
CASSSSPGRISIQYF
>TRBV5-4|TRBJ2-5
CASSLGHGETQYF
>TRBV2|TRBJ1-1
CASMALGSEAFF
>TRBV15|TRBJ2-3
CATSRLLSTDTQYF
>TRBV18|TRBJ2-1
CASSQVGRESSYNEQFF
>TRBV20-1|TRBJ1-5
CSARSPSNQPQHF
>TRBV20-1|TRBJ1-5
CSASFSDRGRQPQHF
>TRBV6-2/TRBV6-3|TRBJ2-7
CASSYRAGGTLYEQYF
>TRBV11-2|TRBJ1-4
CASSLADLEKLFF
>TRBV5-8|TRBJ2-1
CASSFGVTNEQFF
>TRBV7-9|TRBJ2-1
CASIRGGQFNEQFF
>TRBV4-3|TRBJ2-1
CASSQTGGRGSYNEQFF
>TRBV7-2|TRBJ1-3
CASSLWGNEAGNTIYF
>TRBV3-1|TRBJ1-4
CASSPTASNEKLFF
>TRBV12-3/TRBV12-4|TRBJ1-3
CASSLRVSGNTIYF
>TRBV25-1|TRBJ1-2
CASSEGAYYGYTF
>TRBV12-3/TRBV12-4|TRBJ1-6
CASSQTGQGRMALHF
>TRBV6-2/TRBV6-3|TRBJ2-5
CASSYIGETQYF
>TRBV6-2/TRBV6-3|TRBJ2-5
CASSYGGEGRKTQYF
>TRBV18|TRBJ2-7
CASSPPAPQGEQYF
>TRBV13|TRBJ2-1
CASSLEGLSSYNEQFF
>TRBV29-1|TRBJ2-5
CSTAGYSLQETQYF
>TRBV4-2|TRBJ1-2
CASSQDNGANYGYTF
>TRBV20-1|TRBJ2-7
CSATGQVTYEQYF
>TRBV7-2|TRBJ2-5
CASSLQAAREETQYF
>TRBV29-1|TRBJ2-7
CSVESPLLGEQYF
>TRBV14|TRBJ1-6
CASSQGIFRSPLHF